The next 21 T cell receptor beta chains were all read from a single sample in a study of shared clonotypes between healthy human individuals. Method: immunoSEQ multiplex PCR; TCRdb's copy keeps in-frame clones and lacks some. The data hold about 450,000 clones, with about four fifths observed a single time. The sample was PBMCs. These receptors were obtained from a woman in her thirties or forties in good health. Some clones in this sample may be carry-over from other donors' samples.

The chain links TRBV7-9 to TRBJ1-2; D call uncertain. The CDR3 spans 13 residues. The V end was cut by 5 bases, the J end by 4 bases, with 11 bases between. Germline V gene lookup returns CDR1 SEHNR and CDR2 FQNEAQ (reference sequence). CDR3 loop: CASSPGDSYGYTF. CDR3 nucleotides: TGTGCCAGCAGCCCCGGAGACTCCTATGGCTACACCTTC.

The V and J genes are TRBV4-3 and TRBJ2-2; 9 bases match TRBD2. Germline CDR1 and CDR2: LGHNA and YSLEER. The CDR3 is 17 residues long. V shed 4 bases and J 0 bases; nucleotides not matched to a gene: 6. The CDR3 region has the DNA TGCGCCAGCAGCCGCCTTAGCGGGGGCGCGAACACCGGGGAGCTGTTTTTT. Residues: CASSRLSGGANTGELFF.

The chain joins TRBV30 to TRBJ1-3; D ambiguous. The length of the CDR3 is 17 residues. The V and J ends lost 3 bases and 0 bases respectively, with 18 bases between them. The germline gives CDR1 GTSNPN, CDR2 SVGIG (reference sequence). CDR3: CAWSRNLISTSGNTIYF. The CDR3 DNA reads as TGTGCCTGGAGCCGTAATCTCATATCGACCTCTGGAAACACCATATATTTT.

The CDR3 is CASSPKGGGGYEAEKLFF. In DNA form, the CDR3 reads TGTGCCAGCAGCCCCAAAGGGGGGGGAGGGTATGAAGCGGAAAAACTGTTTTTT. This chain uses TRBV9 with TRBJ1-4, with D perhaps TRBD1 (6 bases). With 4 bases removed from V and 8 bases from J, the gap between germline ends came to 27 bases. Per germline, CDR1 SGDLS and CDR2 YYNGEE. The CDR3 has 18 amino acids.

DNA for the CDR3: TGTAATCGGGGGGACAAGCACCATCAGCCCCAGCATTTT. It yields the protein CNRGDKHHQPQHF. This chain links TRBV6-6 with TRBJ1-5, with D possibly TRBD1 on 6 matching bases. Per germline, CDR1 MNHNY and CDR2 SVGAGI (reference sequence). CDR3 size: 13 residues.

V usage is TRBV27 and J usage is TRBJ1-6; tentatively, D is TRBD1 (5 bases). The CDR3 contains 15 residues. Trimming removed 5 bases from V and 10 bases from J, with 18 bases in between. In germline, CDR1 is MNHEY, CDR2 SMNVEV (reference sequence). In DNA form, the CDR3 reads TGTGCCAGCAGTCCTAGGTGGGGGGAGAGGTCACCCCTCCACTTT. This sequence encodes CASSPRWGERSPLHF.

V gene TRBV27 combines with J gene TRBJ2-7, with D perhaps matching TRBD1 (5 bases). The length of the CDR3 is 14 residues. Trimming removed 5 bases at V and 4 bases at J, with 15 bases between. Germline V lookup: CDR1 MNHEY, CDR2 SMNVEV (reference sequence). CDR3 loop: CASSPQGQGYEQYF. The DNA for the CDR3 is TGTGCCAGCAGTCCCCAAGGCCAGGGTTACGAGCAGTACTTC.

The V and J genes are TRBV19 and TRBJ1-4, with D possibly being TRBD1 (5 bases). With 4 bases removed from V and 8 bases from J, the gap between germline ends came to 17 bases. The CDR3 totals 15 residues. The germline CDR1 and CDR2 sequences are LNHDA and SQIVND (reference sequence). CDR3 DNA sequence: TGTGCCAGTAGTACCAACCCGGGGGTACAGGAAAAACTGTTTTTT. It translates to CASSTNPGVQEKLFF.

The J gene is TRBJ1-5, the V gene TRBV5-5, with D possibly matching TRBD1 (6 bases). V lost 1 base, J lost 6 bases, and 14 bases lay in between. This CDR3 spans 15 amino acids. The germline CDR1 and CDR2 sequences are SGHKS and YYEKEE (reference sequence). The chain's CDR3 is CASSLTGKSFQPQHF. The CDR3 nucleotides read TGTGCCAGCAGCTTGACAGGGAAGTCATTTCAGCCCCAGCATTTT.

The CDR3 DNA follows: TGTGCCAGCAGCCAAGTTACTAGGGAGCAGTACTTC. It is translated as CASSQVTREQYF. The chain couples TRBV14 to TRBJ2-5, with D tentatively TRBD2 (5 bases). Looked up from germline, CDR1 is SGHDN and CDR2 is FVKESK. V was shortened by 1 base and J by 11 bases, with 11 bases between the two germline ends. This CDR3 spans 12 amino acids.

This sequence joins TRBV30 and TRBJ1-6, with unresolved D. Per the germline V gene, CDR1 is GTSNPN and CDR2 is SVGIG (reference sequence). The CDR3 covers 14 residues. Trimming removed 0 bases at V and 1 base at J, with 4 bases between. CDR3 bases: TGTGCCTGGAGTGTAGGTTCCTATAATTCACCCCTCCACTTT. It encodes CAWSVGSYNSPLHF.

The V gene is TRBV7-9, the J gene TRBJ2-3, with D possibly matching TRBD1 (5 bases). V lost 1 base, J lost 4 bases, and 12 bases lay in between. The CDR3 consists of 15 residues. Germline V gene data show CDR1 as SEHNR and CDR2 as FQNEAQ (reference sequence). CDR3 region: CASSLGGAPSDTQYF. DNA of the CDR3: TGTGCCAGCAGCTTAGGGGGCGCGCCCTCAGATACGCAGTATTTT.

The CDR3, as DNA: TGTGCCAGCAGTTCAGGAGCTAACTATGGCTACACCTTC. This gives the protein CASSSGANYGYTF. The chain joins TRBV28 to TRBJ1-2, with D hard to call. CDR3 length equals 13 residues. Trimming removed 4 bases at V and 0 bases at J, with 6 bases between. Germline V gene lookup returns CDR1 MDHEN and CDR2 SYDVKM.

The chain uses TRBV2 and TRBJ2-7; 7 positions agree with TRBD2. V gave up 8 bases and J gave up 6 bases; unmatched junction bases: 4. CDR3 length equals 11 residues. CDR1 is SNHLY and CDR2 is FYNNEI in the germline V gene. CDR3 DNA: TGTGCCAGCCAGTCGGGGGGCGAGCAGTACTTC. Protein product: CASQSGGEQYF. The whole variable domain, filled in from reference TRBV2 and TRBJ2-7, reads EPEVTQTPSHQVTQMGQEVILRCVPISNHLYFYWYRQILGQKVEFLVSFYNNEISEKSEIFDDQFSVERPDGSNFTLKIRSTKLEDSAMYFCASQSGGEQYFGPGTRLTVT.

V and J are TRBV10-3 and TRBJ2-5; TRBD2 aligns across 11 bases. The J segment lost 5 bases and the V segment lost 10 bases, leaving 15 bases of the junction unmatched. Germline CDR1 and CDR2: ENHRY and SYGVKD. CDR3 length: 16 amino acids. The DNA of the CDR3 is TGTGCCACCCGGGCTTGGACTAGCGGGTCTCGGGAGACCCAGTACTTC. Translation: CATRAWTSGSRETQYF.

V usage is TRBV28 and J usage is TRBJ2-2, with D possibly matching TRBD1 (6 bases). With 5 bases removed from V and 8 bases from J, the gap between germline ends came to 18 bases. CDR1 is MDHEN, CDR2 SYDVKM, per germline. This CDR3 spans 15 amino acids. The CDR3 is CASSPRTAFAGELFF. In DNA form, the CDR3 reads TGTGCCAGCAGTCCCAGGACAGCCTTTGCGGGGGAGCTGTTTTTT.

The rearrangement joins TRBV30 to TRBJ2-1; D gene uncertain. Germline V lookup: CDR1 GTSNPN, CDR2 SVGIG (reference sequence). V was shortened by 4 bases and J by 8 bases, with 15 bases between the two germline ends. This CDR3 is built from 13 residues. This chain's CDR3 is CAWTRKASDEQFF. DNA of the CDR3: TGTGCCTGGACTCGAAAAGCGAGCGATGAGCAGTTCTTC.

The rearrangement uses TRBV15 and TRBJ2-5, with D unclear. Germline V CDR1 and CDR2: LNHNV, YYDKDF (reference sequence). The ends were cut back, 1 base at V and 4 bases at J, with 16 bases in the middle. The CDR3 is made up of 16 amino acids. The CDR3 region has the DNA TGTGCCACCAGCAGAGTAAGTTTTTATGGCGGAGAGACCCAGTACTTC. This translates into CATSRVSFYGGETQYF. Full variable domain (remainder filled in from reference TRBV15 and TRBJ2-5): DAMVIQNPRYQVTQFGKPVTLSCSQTLNHNVMYWYQQKSSQAPKLLFHYYDKDFNNEADTPDNFQSRRPNTSFCFLDIRSPGLGDTAMYLCATSRVSFYGGETQYFGPGTRLLVL.

The rearrangement uses TRBV28 and TRBJ2-7, with 11 bases aligning to TRBD2. CDR1 and CDR2 from the germline V gene are MDHEN and SYDVKM. The V gene end was trimmed by 5 bases and the J gene end by 5 bases; junction bases not matched to a gene: 8. This CDR3 is built from 15 residues. The CDR3 is CASSPNSGRANEQYF. In DNA, the CDR3 is TGTGCCAGCAGTCCAAATAGCGGGAGGGCCAACGAGCAGTACTTC.

A word on this clone: A junction boundary mismatches the germline segment, possibly from a read error. This same CDR3 is encoded by further DNA sequences in the sample. This chain links TRBV5-1 with TRBJ2-3; TRBD2 agrees at 13 bases. The germline gives CDR1 SGHRS, CDR2 YFSETQ. This CDR3 has 15 amino acids. The CDR3 here is CASSGTSGRADTQYF. CDR3 DNA sequence: TGCGCCAGCAGCGGCACTAGCGGGAGGGCAGATACCCAGTATTTT.

The CDR3 region is CAQSPSTNEKLFF. In nucleotides, the CDR3 is TGTGCCCAAAGCCCGTCAACTAATGAAAAACTGTTTTTT. The V gene is TRBV30, the J gene TRBJ1-4; D unclear. V lost 8 bases and J lost 0, with 10 bases in between. This CDR3 region has 13 residues. Germline loops: CDR1 GTSNPN, CDR2 SVGIG (reference sequence).